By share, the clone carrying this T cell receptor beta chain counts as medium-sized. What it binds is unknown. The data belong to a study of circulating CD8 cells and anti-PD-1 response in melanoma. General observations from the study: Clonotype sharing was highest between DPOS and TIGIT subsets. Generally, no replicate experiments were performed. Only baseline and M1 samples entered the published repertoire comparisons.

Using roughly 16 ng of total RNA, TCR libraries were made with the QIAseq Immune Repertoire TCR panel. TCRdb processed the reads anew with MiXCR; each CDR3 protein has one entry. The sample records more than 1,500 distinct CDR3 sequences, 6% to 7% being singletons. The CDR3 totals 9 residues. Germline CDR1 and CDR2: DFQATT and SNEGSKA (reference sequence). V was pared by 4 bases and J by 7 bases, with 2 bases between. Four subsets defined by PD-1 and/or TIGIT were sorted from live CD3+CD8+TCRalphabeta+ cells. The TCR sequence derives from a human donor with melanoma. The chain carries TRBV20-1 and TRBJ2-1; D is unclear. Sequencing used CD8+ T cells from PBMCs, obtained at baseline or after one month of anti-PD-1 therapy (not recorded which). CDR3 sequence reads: CSANNEQFF. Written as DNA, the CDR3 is TGCAGTGCTAATAATGAGCAGTTCTTC.